The TCR beta chain under discussion was sequenced for a study of T cell responses to AZD1222 COVID-19 vaccine. General study findings and limits: Increased Spike-specific TCR breadth and depth were observed after two AZD1222 doses. Seropositivity was recorded at baseline in only a handful of AZD1222 recipients.

Comments on this clone: Its cognate antigen is unknown.

V lost 3 bases to trimming and J lost 2 bases; unmatched junction nucleotides: 0. CDR3 length: 14 residues. CDR1 is LGHNA and CDR2 is YSLEER in the germline V gene. Produced via immunoSEQ multiplex PCR; TCRdb's table is partial and in-frame only. The data show some 200,000 clones, roughly 93% seen once. The origin of this receptor is an adult in good health. V usage is TRBV4-3 and J usage is TRBJ2-1; 8 bases agree with TRBD1. The material was peripheral blood, obtained on day 0 of AZD1222 vaccination. The DNA for the CDR3 is TGCGCCAGCAGCCAGGGACAGGCCTACAATGAGCAGTTCTTC. Its translation is CASSQGQAYNEQFF.